What follows are 15 T cell receptor beta chains derived from one specimen sequenced in a study of blood T cell repertoires in COVID-19 (dated by TCRdb to between 2020 and 2021). Library preparation employed the immunoSEQ multiplex PCR assay. As stored in TCRdb, this immuneACCESS dataset retains in-frame rearrangements with V and J assigned. A fraction of the clones does not appear; measured against another copy, unresolved V genes explain less than half of the discrepancy, and the remainder lacks a known reason. The sample table lists hundreds of thousands of clones, around nine tenths of them with a count of one. Approximately 1.5% of the sample is in the top ten clones. Sequencing was carried out using PBMCs or T cells enriched from blood (not recorded which). These receptors all come from a woman aged 18-30 years who had been exposed to COVID-19.

This chain joins TRBV12-3 or TRBV12-4 and TRBJ1-5; the match to TRBD1 covers 8 bases. The CDR3 is 13 amino acids. The trim removed 4 bases at V and 5 bases at J, leaving 1 base unmatched. The CDR3 reads CASSWTGHQPQHF. The DNA of the CDR3 is TGTGCCAGCAGTTGGACAGGGCATCAGCCCCAGCATTTT.

The chain couples TRBV28 to TRBJ1-4; D possibly corresponds to TRBD1 (5 bases). The CDR3 extends over 15 amino acids. Germline CDR1 and CDR2: MDHEN and SYDVKM. V was cut by 7 bases and J by 4 bases, with 16 bases left in between. The DNA for the CDR3 is TGTGCCAGCATAAATGGAGGGGCGGATAATGAAAAACTGTTTTTT. It is translated as CASINGGADNEKLFF.

This chain connects TRBV21-1 to TRBJ1-5; no check of the table's D call, TRBD1, against the DNA was made. TRBV21-1 is annotated as a pseudogene. The CDR3 loop spans 17 amino acids. In nucleotides, the CDR3 is TGTGCCAGCAGCAAGGTCAGGGACAGGCGACAGAATCAGCCCCAGCATTTT. Translation: CASSKVRDRRQNQPQHF.

The chain combines TRBV29-1 with TRBJ2-3; D is undetermined. Trimming took off 3 bases at V and 1 base at J, with 5 bases between the two ends. The CDR3 contains 12 residues. The germline gives CDR1 SQVTM, CDR2 ANQGSEA. The CDR3: CSVDAGTDTQYF. The CDR3 DNA sequence: TGCAGCGTTGACGCGGGCACAGATACGCAGTATTTT.

The CDR3 nucleotides read TGTGCCAGCAGTCCGGGACAGGGGTTTGGTTCTGGGGCCAACGTCCTGACTTTC. Translated: CASSPGQGFGSGANVLTF. V gene TRBV6-6 combines with J gene TRBJ2-6, with 10 positions matching TRBD1. Germline loops: CDR1 MNHNY, CDR2 SVGAGI (reference sequence). The CDR3 consists of 18 residues. V shed 5 bases and J 1 base; nucleotides not matched to a gene: 8.

This chain uses TRBV19 with TRBJ2-3; 11 bases line up with TRBD1. V gave up 1 base and J gave up 4 bases; unmatched junction bases: 1. Germline V lookup: CDR1 LNHDA, CDR2 SQIVND (reference sequence). The length of the CDR3 is 15 residues. The CDR3 coding sequence is TGTGCCAGTAGTATAGGGACAGGGGGCGCAGATACGCAGTATTTT. Its translation: CASSIGTGGADTQYF.

This clone appeared once. The junction departs from the called germline gene at one end, perhaps through a read error. The CDR3 DNA reads TGTGCCAGCAGCCAAGATCGGGACAGACGGACGTTC. Residues: CASSQDRDRRTF. The chain couples TRBV3-1 (or the pseudogene TRBV3-2) to TRBJ2-7, with 7 bases aligning to TRBD1. This CDR3 region has 12 residues. In germline, CDR1 is LGHDT, CDR2 YNNKEL (reference sequence).

V and J are TRBV7-3 and TRBJ2-5; 12 nucleotides match TRBD2. Per the germline V gene, CDR1 is SGHTA and CDR2 is FQGTGA. J was trimmed by 5 bases and V by 5 bases; bases with no gene match: 3. The CDR3 length is 14 residues. The CDR3 nucleotides are TGTGCCAGCAGCGCGACTAGCGGGGGTGAGACCCAGTACTTC. This gives the protein CASSATSGGETQYF.

The J gene is TRBJ1-2, the V gene TRBV28; D perhaps matches TRBD1 (6 bases). CDR1 MDHEN and CDR2 SYDVKM come from the germline V gene. The CDR3 has 15 residues. Deletions cut 3 bases from V and 4 bases from J, with 15 bases between. The DNA for the CDR3 is TGTGCCAGCAGTTTTAACAGGGCCCGTGTCTATGGCTACACCTTC. Its protein product is CASSFNRARVYGYTF.

The chain couples TRBV6-5 to TRBJ2-7; D perhaps matches TRBD2 (6 bases). Trimming stripped 5 bases from V and 7 bases from J, with 18 bases between. Per the germline V gene, CDR1 is MNHEY and CDR2 is SVGAGI. The CDR3 runs to 14 residues. The CDR3 nucleotides are TGTGCCAGCAGTCCGATATCACTAGCTCCGGAGCAGTACTTC. The encoded protein is CASSPISLAPEQYF.

The chain combines TRBV7-2 with TRBJ2-5; tentative D call: TRBD1 (7 bases). Germline lookup yields CDR1 SGHTA and CDR2 FQGNSA. CDR3 length equals 17 residues. Trimming took 5 bases from V and 5 from J, leaving 24 bases between them. CDR3 residues: CASSERGQTSRPETQYF. The CDR3 nucleotides are TGTGCCAGCAGCGAAAGGGGGCAGACTAGTCGTCCCGAGACCCAGTACTTC.

The chain joins TRBV15 to TRBJ2-6, with D perhaps matching TRBD1 (5 bases). The CDR3 has 18 residues. CDR1 and CDR2 from the germline V gene are LNHNV and YYDKDF (reference sequence). V lost 0 bases, J lost 2 bases, and 14 bases lay in between. CDR3 nucleotides: TGTGCCACCAGCAGAGATTACTTCCCAGGGCCTGGGGCCAACGTCCTGACTTTC. Amino acids: CATSRDYFPGPGANVLTF. The full variable domain, with the rest looked up from reference TRBV15 and TRBJ2-6, is DAMVIQNPRYQVTQFGKPVTLSCSQTLNHNVMYWYQQKSSQAPKLLFHYYDKDFNNEADTPDNFQSRRPNTSFCFLDIRSPGLGDTAMYLCATSRDYFPGPGANVLTFGAGSRLTVL.

This rearrangement joins TRBV9 to TRBJ2-7, with 9 bases fitting TRBD1. Germline values: CDR1 SGDLS, CDR2 YYNGEE. There are 20 residues in the CDR3. V lost 0 bases and J lost 0; bases outside the gene matches: 16. The CDR3 nucleotides are TGTGCCAGCAGCGTAGGATTTAGTCGGACCGGGACAGGGAACTCCTACGAGCAGTACTTC. It codes for CASSVGFSRTGTGNSYEQYF.

This clone was recorded only once. The chain carries TRBV28 and TRBJ2-7, with 11 bases fitting TRBD2. Trimming took 4 bases from V and 5 from J; bases not matched to a gene: 7. The CDR3 totals 15 residues. Germline CDR1 MDHEN, CDR2 SYDVKM. CDR3 region: CASSSGGLAVHEQYF. CDR3 DNA sequence: TGTGCCAGCAGTTCCGGGGGACTAGCGGTCCACGAGCAGTACTTC.

The chain has TRBV4-3 and TRBJ1-2; no definite D call. The V gene's germline CDR1 is LGHNA and CDR2 YSLEER. This CDR3 is 14 amino acids long. Trimming took off 4 bases at V and 3 bases at J, with 12 bases between the two ends. The CDR3 nucleotides read TGCGCCAGCAGCCCCTCGGAGCGGGACTATGGCTACACCTTC. Protein: CASSPSERDYGYTF.